The clone carrying this T cell receptor beta chain was seen a few times. These data belong to a study of response to subunit inactivated influenza vaccine. Between the trimmed V and J ends, which lost 5 bases and 4 bases, there was a span of 12 bases. Germline V gene sequence: CDR1 LGHDT, CDR2 YNNKEL (reference sequence). The CDR3 totals 15 residues. TCRdb ran MiXCR on the RT-PCR reads and lists one entry per CDR3 protein. The sample has 500,000 or so distinct CDR3 sequences, about a tenth seen once; the top ten hold about 12%. This chain links TRBV3-1 with TRBJ1-6; D is unclear. The sample consisted of PBMCs from blood, taken about 6 weeks after vaccination. The receptor comes from a man in his fifties who received an inactivated influenza vaccine. The chain's CDR3 is CASSINGDYNSPLHF. The CDR3 nucleotides read TGTGCCAGCAGCATCAACGGGGATTATAATTCACCCCTCCACTTT.